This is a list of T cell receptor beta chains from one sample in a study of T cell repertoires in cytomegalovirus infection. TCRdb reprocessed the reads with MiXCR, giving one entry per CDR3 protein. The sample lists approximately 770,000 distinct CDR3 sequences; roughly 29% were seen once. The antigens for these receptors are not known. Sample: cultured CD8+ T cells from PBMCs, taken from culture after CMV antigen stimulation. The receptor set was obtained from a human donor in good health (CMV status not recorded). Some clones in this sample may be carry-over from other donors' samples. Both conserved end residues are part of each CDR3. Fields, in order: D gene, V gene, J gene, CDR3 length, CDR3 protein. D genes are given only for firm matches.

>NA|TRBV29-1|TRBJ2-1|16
CSVGGVIWGSYNEQFF
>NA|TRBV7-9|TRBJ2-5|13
CAYGGLRLETQYF
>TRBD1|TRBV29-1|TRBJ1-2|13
CSVGTGNHYGYTF
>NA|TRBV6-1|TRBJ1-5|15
CASSWGVFSNQPQHF
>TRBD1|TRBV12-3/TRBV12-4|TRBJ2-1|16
CASSLATGGRYNEQFF
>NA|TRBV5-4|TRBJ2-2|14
CASSWTNPAGELFF
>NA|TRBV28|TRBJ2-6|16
CASSHYYSSGANVLTF
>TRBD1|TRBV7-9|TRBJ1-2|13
CASSRQGFYGYTF
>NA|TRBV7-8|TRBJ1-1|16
CASSRPFDRLNTEAFF
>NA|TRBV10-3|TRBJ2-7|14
CAIRSPLRSYEQYF
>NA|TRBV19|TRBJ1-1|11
CASIRGPEAFF
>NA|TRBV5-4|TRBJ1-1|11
CASSSIWGAFF
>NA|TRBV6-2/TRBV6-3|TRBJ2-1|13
CASSRPVLIEQFF
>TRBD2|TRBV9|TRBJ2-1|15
CASSGGRAGGYEQFF
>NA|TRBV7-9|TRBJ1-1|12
CASSSDSAEAFF
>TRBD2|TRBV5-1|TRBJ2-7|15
CASSLDLAGGYEQYF
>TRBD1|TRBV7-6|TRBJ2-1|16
CASSSLMGQTYNEQFF
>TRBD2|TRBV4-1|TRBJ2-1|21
CASSHPKGTSGGESSYNEQFF
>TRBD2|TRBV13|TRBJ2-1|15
CASSLVGRVGNEQFF
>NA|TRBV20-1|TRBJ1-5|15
CSARGTGEYNQPQHF
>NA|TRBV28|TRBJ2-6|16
CASSPIQGLGANVLTF
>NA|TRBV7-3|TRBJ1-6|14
CASSPDADNSPLHF
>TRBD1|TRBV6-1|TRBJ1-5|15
CASQETGGYNQPQHF